This TCR beta chain was observed in a study of blood T cell repertoires in COVID-19. The CDR3 is 12 residues long. Deletions cut 5 bases from V and 4 bases from J, with 6 bases between. In germline, CDR1 is LNHDA, CDR2 SQIVND (reference sequence). Per the original data handling: Amplifying reference gene primers gave estimates of nucleated cell counts. The table came from immunoSEQ multiplex PCR; TCRdb's copy has only in-frame clones and leaves some out. V, J and clone size were drawn from that table, and D and trimming were deduced from the DNA. The table shows over 300,000 clones, with 87% occurring only once. Participant reports of clinical history set cohort assignment. Recovered participants had two consecutive negative NP/OP PCR tests, healthcare professional clearance, or symptom resolution.

V usage is TRBV19 and J usage is TRBJ2-1; D is undetermined. The sequence was collected from a woman in her thirties who had recovered from COVID-19. Sequencing was performed on PBMCs or T cells enriched from blood (not recorded which). The CDR3, as DNA: TGTGCCAGTAGTGTTAGTTACAATGAGCAGTTCTTC. Protein: CASSVSYNEQFF.